Described below is a single T cell receptor beta chain sequence and its context. Its specificity is unknown. Clones were sequenced by immunoSEQ multiplex PCR, and TCRdb holds only the in-frame ones, with some missing. The sample gives roughly 200,000 clones, 80% to 95% of which show up once; 1.7% is in the top ten. These data originate in a study of T cell responses to AZD1222 COVID-19 vaccine. Findings of the study overall: Repertoires in all cases were sampled only once the peak T cell response had passed.

Trimming cost V 2 bases and J 1 base, with 14 bases left between them. Germline V gene sequence: CDR1 LNHDA, CDR2 SQIVND (reference sequence). The CDR3 consists of 16 residues. This chain joins TRBV19 and TRBJ1-1, with D tentatively TRBD1 (5 bases). Sample: peripheral blood, taken 28 days after the second AZD1222 dose. The receptor was derived from an adult who received the AZD1222 COVID-19 vaccine. The CDR3 DNA reads as TGTGCCAGTAGTATAATGCAGGGACTAAGGAACACTGAAGCTTTCTTT. Residues: CASSIMQGLRNTEAFF.